This T cell receptor beta chain comes out of a study of beta chain features in type 1 diabetes (dated 2018 in TCRdb). For context, the study as a whole: No differences in mean age, gender distribution, total cell number or subset yield were found between patients and healthy donors. A total of some 100,000,000 sorted cells were examined across all samples, and a strong correlation was observed between cell number per subset and RNA yield. In the study, TCRB repertoires of sorted circulating CD4+ T cell subsets from recently diagnosed type 1 diabetes patients were compared with those of matched healthy donors. Whereas all 30 or so donors provided naive and central memory subsets, regulatory and stem cell-like memory subsets were isolated from just 8 patients and about eight healthy donors. Broad study findings and their caveats: PCR might favor shorter templates, but patient and control samples were amplified and corrected together, so any skew would affect both groups equally. The naive, central memory and regulatory TCRB repertoires appeared to resemble one another more closely among patients than among healthy donors. Only small numbers of individuals were included in the HLA sub-analyses, which left unresolved whether HLA type had any influence on TCRB rearrangement. Sequencing cDNA rather than genomic DNA could over-represent highly expressing activated cells, although activation and CD3 levels did not differ between groups. At VDJ recombination sites, patients with type 1 diabetes made fewer insertions and deleted more nucleotides, a pattern implying thymic rearrangement abnormalities. A moderate but significant shortening of TCRB CDR3 length was observed in type 1 diabetes patients in all four CD4+ subsets.

Trimming at the junction amounts to 0 bases on V and 6 bases on J, and the germline ends lie 11 bases apart. Its CDR3 holds 14 amino acids, cysteine through phenylalanine. This entry keeps only the CDR3 DNA: 42 bases, framed from base 1. CDR1 and CDR2 were assigned from the germline V gene as LGHNA and YNFKEQ. The entire isolated RNA was reverse transcribed using the High Capacity cDNA Reverse Transcription Kit, and thus expressed TCRB transcripts were sequenced. Deep immunoSEQ sequencing was applied to naive, central memory and regulatory T cell samples, giving an average of approximately 3.8 million total reads per sample. Sorted cells were lysed in RLT buffer, and RNA was extracted using DNase-treated RNeasy Micro or Mini kits according to cell number. To prevent cross-contamination, every cell subset was processed on its own, while patient and healthy donor samples were processed together. The immunoSEQ multiplex PCR was used to amplify TCRB sequences from cDNA, generating 87-bp fragments that spanned the CDR3 region. The amplicons were sequenced using the Illumina HiSeq platform. The authors' analysis ran thus. Synthetic template baselines were used to correct PCR bias computationally, reads within Hamming distance 2 were collapsed, and singletons that could not be merged were discarded. Reads were aligned to IMGT to assign V, D and J genes, CDR3 length, and insertions or deletions at six rearrangement sites. Within each subset, clonotype counts were normalized to sorted cell number, and only after that were true diversity and Gini coefficients computed with the tcR R package. Repertoire sharing was quantified using the overlap coefficient calculated on TCRB nucleotide sequences. Out-of-frame TCRB sequences from naive cells were analyzed as a proxy for the pre-selection repertoire. TCRdb limited this immuneACCESS table to in-frame rearrangements with V and J called. A share of clones is missing; checked studies link under half to unresolved V genes, and the rest is unexplained. The DNA gave D and trimming, while V, J and clone size come from that table. Present in this sample are hundreds of thousands of clones, about 14% of which were seen just once. Roughly 0.04% of the sample comes from the top ten.

Each donor gave one peripheral blood draw, averaging approximately 0.12 L, which was collected into heparinised tubes. Naive, central memory, regulatory and stem cell-like memory CD4+ T cells were sorted on a BD FACSAria II using a panel including CD45RO, CCR7, CD25, CD127, CD95 and CD27. Every sorted population had a purity above 95%. Right away, PBMCs were isolated by Lymphoprep density gradient centrifugation and were stained directly, with no culture step. So that batch effects would be minimized, each experiment stained and sorted samples in pairs, pairing one healthy donor with one patient. Regarding this clone: Which antigen it targets is not known. Per-nucleotide qualities are absent, and no much larger clonotype sits a single base away.

The receptor's source is a young man with type 1 diabetes. Here the chain combines TRBV4-2 and TRBJ1-2; 5 matching bases give a weak D call of TRBD1. Sequenced material: naive CD4+ T cells from blood. Interpreted using the paper, the cell subset or site label stands for: true naive CD4+ T cells. The CDR3 protein: CASSQDKGRHGYTF. The DNA is as follows: TGTGCCAGCAGCCAAGACAAGGGACGGCATGGCTACACCTTC.